The text below deals with one T cell receptor (beta chain). MiXCR was run by TCRdb on the RT-PCR reads, yielding one entry per CDR3 protein. The sample has about 28,000 distinct CDR3 sequences, around 7% seen once. This record belongs to a study of patients and donors after allogeneic stem cell transplantation. Trimming cost V 0 bases and J 5 bases, with 13 bases left between them. The germline V gene has CDR1 KGHDR and CDR2 SFDVKD. The CDR3 loop spans 16 amino acids. The TCR comes from a human donor who was either an allogeneic HSCT recipient or a stem cell or donor lymphocyte infusion donor (not recorded which). It is not recorded whose cells these are; they may come from a transplant donor. The rearrangement links TRBV24-1 to TRBJ2-1, with D perhaps assigned TRBD1 or TRBD2 (6 bases each). Sequencing was done on a sample of blood, either unsorted or a sorted T cell fraction (not recorded which). CDR3 protein: CATSDLTGRKNNEQFF. CDR3 nucleotide sequence: TGTGCCACCAGTGATTTGACAGGGAGGAAAAACAATGAGCAGTTCTTC.